Listed below are T cell receptor beta chains from one sample, sequenced in a study of CD8+ T cells in alopecia areata. Profiling relied on immunoSEQ multiplex PCR, and the TCRdb table lists in-frame clones only, not all of them. The sample consists of around 100,000 clones, over 75% of them appearing once. The starting material was CD8+ T cells sorted from blood, obtained at week 34, from a patient treated with tofacitinib. These receptor sequences come from a human donor with alopecia areata. CDR3s include the opening cysteine and the closing phenylalanine or tryptophan.

j_call v_call cdr3_aa
TRBJ1-1 TRBV27 CASRPRDSTEAFF
TRBJ1-5 TRBV11-1 CASSDRGSNQPQHF
TRBJ2-1 TRBV5-1 CASSDPGTKGEVQFF
TRBJ2-1 TRBV5-4 CAMGLGINEQFF
TRBJ1-2 TRBV7-9 CASSPSNYGYTF
TRBJ2-7 TRBV4-1 CASSQSGPVGTYEQYF
TRBJ2-1 TRBV5-6 CASSLISSGAYNEQFF
TRBJ2-7 TRBV6-5 CASSYVRESTQYF
TRBJ2-7 TRBV7-6 CASSLAQDLADPYEQYF
TRBJ2-7 TRBV7-9 CASSLPDRSSDEQYF
TRBJ2-6 TRBV7-9 CASTLGASGVLGANVLTF
NA TRBV5-1 CASSLEREYEQYF
TRBJ2-5 TRBV5-6 CASSADLAEETQYF
TRBJ1-2 TRBV10-3 CAISDVTGDLYGYTF
TRBJ2-2 TRBV5-1 CASSPGTGNTGELFF
TRBJ2-1 TRBV29-1 CSVEGSADSSYNEQFF
TRBJ2-1 TRBV27 CASRGSSGGYNEQFF
TRBJ1-2 TRBV5-4 CASSPMKDGPYGYTF
TRBJ1-1 TRBV25-1 CASTGEWGGTEAFF
TRBJ2-1 TRBV4-1 CASSQAWTSGYNEQFF
TRBJ1-2 TRBV28 CASSFDGSSGKNYGYTF
TRBJ2-1 TRBV9 CASSAPSSGGYNEQFF
TRBJ1-1 TRBV27 CASSLKQGGGPEAFF
TRBJ2-7 TRBV5-1 CASRTGGSYEQYF
TRBJ2-1 TRBV27 CASSLSSGFGYNEQFF
TRBJ2-7 TRBV6-5 CASSYSLTGDNHF
TRBJ2-1 TRBV28 CASSLPGSSYNEQFF
TRBJ1-1 TRBV19 CASIQGGTEAFF
TRBJ2-7 TRBV7-2 CASSLGGVEQYF
TRBJ1-2 TRBV9 CASRDRVDGYTF
TRBJ2-2 TRBV6-5 CASSGELNTGELFF
TRBJ2-7 TRBV7-9 CASSLGEEQYF
TRBJ2-7 TRBV4-1 CASSQVASSSEQYF
TRBJ2-7 TRBV5-1 CASSYGGSYEQYF
TRBJ2-1 TRBV25-1 CASSEYSDRGYYNEQFF
TRBJ2-7 TRBV4-1 CASSQEVAGGSYEQYF
TRBJ1-2 TRBV29-1 CSVGTGGYTF
NA TRBV4-1 CASSQQGTGEDEQYF
TRBJ2-3 TRBV9 CASSTGQASTDTQYF
TRBJ2-7 TRBV9 CASSGGGGYEQYF
TRBJ2-3 TRBV4-2 CASSQSFTRDLTDTQYF
TRBJ2-5 TRBV7-2 CASSWGASQYF
TRBJ2-3 TRBV2 CASSDLTSGGLDTQYF
TRBJ2-7 TRBV11-2 CASSLSLIYEQYF
TRBJ2-2 TRBV7-8 CASSSRGQGPGGELFF
TRBJ2-3 TRBV6-4 CASSDSMVGLGLASDTQYF
TRBJ2-5 TRBV11-2 CASSLELAAQETQYF
TRBJ2-7 TRBV5-8 CASSYGLREQYF
TRBJ2-7 TRBV6-5 CAGSYGDSYEQYF
TRBJ2-2 TRBV29-1 CSVDPRREGELFF
TRBJ2-7 TRBV29-1 CSAQAGRYEQYF